The 14 T cell receptor beta chains in this list originate from one sample, sequenced in a study of human T cells and chemical hapten exposure (dated by TCRdb to the early 2020s). The sample's time point label is to be understood as: patch test 3, about 24 weeks after DPC sensitization. The sample's treatment or condition label, decoded: therapeutic diphenylcyclopropenone sensitization with weekly scalp DPC. Library preparation was by RACE. The data were produced on a NextSeq 500. TCRdb reprocessing: public reads trimmed at Q25 with fastp, clones called with MiXCR, in-frame beta chains kept. Identical CDR3 proteins give one entry, which carries the most common genes and DNA. Recorded for this sample are about 110,000 distinct CDR3 sequences; 34% of them occurred a single time. The ten most abundant clones make up 2.5% to 3.5% of the sample. The sample consisted of whole blood, taken in connection with sensitization to the hapten diphenylcyclopropenone (DPC). The receptors originated from a man between 40 and 49 years old with alopecia areata. Some clones in this sample may be carry-over from other donors' samples.

This clonotype was recorded a few times. V and J are TRBV24-1 and TRBJ1-2; D not certain. This CDR3 is 13 amino acids long. Germline V gene lookup returns CDR1 KGHDR and CDR2 SFDVKD. V shed 3 bases and J shed 0 bases, with 4 bases lying between them. CDR3 protein: CATSDPANYGYTF. The CDR3, as DNA: TGTGCCACCAGTGATCCGGCTAACTATGGCTACACCTTC.

V usage is TRBV11-2 and J usage is TRBJ2-3; 11 nucleotides match TRBD2. Germline values: CDR1 SGHAT, CDR2 FQNNGV. V was pared by 4 bases and J by 4 bases, with 10 bases of the junction left unmatched. The CDR3 sequence is 17 residues long. In DNA form, the CDR3 reads TGTGCCAGCAGCTCCGCGGCCCTAGCGGGAGGCTCAGATACGCAGTATTTT. Translating gives CASSSAALAGGSDTQYF.

The chain combines TRBV6-5 with TRBJ2-7, with D unresolved. The CDR3 sequence is 11 residues long. Trimming took 5 bases from V and 7 from J, leaving 9 bases between them. Germline-derived CDR1 and CDR2 are MNHEY and SVGAGI. The CDR3 nucleotides are TGTGCCAGCAGTAACCGACAAGAGCAGTACTTC. This gives the protein CASSNRQEQYF.

The chain has TRBV12-3 or TRBV12-4 and TRBJ2-7, with 9 bases identical to TRBD1. The trim removed 5 bases at V and 5 bases at J, leaving 10 bases unmatched. The CDR3 loop spans 15 amino acids. The CDR3: CASSLSGQGRHEQYV. The CDR3 coding sequence is TGTGCCAGCAGTCTGTCCGGACAGGGGAGGCACGAGCAGTACGTC.

This clonotype has a handful of counts. The chain combines TRBV28 with TRBJ1-1, with D tentatively TRBD1 (6 bases). The CDR3 sequence is 15 residues long. V lost 5 bases and J lost 1, with 14 bases in between. CDR1 is MDHEN, CDR2 SYDVKM, per germline. The CDR3 protein is CASSPDTQGNTEAFF. The CDR3 DNA reads TGTGCCAGCAGTCCAGACACACAGGGGAACACTGAAGCTTTCTTT.

This chain links TRBV11-1 with TRBJ2-7; 13 bases map to TRBD2. The trim removed 2 bases at V and 5 bases at J, leaving 3 bases unmatched. This CDR3 is 15 amino acids long. The germline V gene encodes CDR1 SGHAT and CDR2 FQDESV (reference sequence). Here the CDR3 reads CASSLRLAGGNEQYF. CDR3 DNA: TGTGCCAGCAGCTTAAGACTAGCGGGAGGCAACGAGCAGTACTTC. The variable domain in full, completed from reference TRBV11-1 and TRBJ2-7, reads EAEVAQSPRYKITEKSQAVAFWCDPISGHATLYWYRQILGQGPELLVQFQDESVVDDSQLPKDRFSAERLKGVDSTLKIQPAELGDSAMYLCASSLRLAGGNEQYFGPGTRLTVT.

The J gene is TRBJ2-5, the V gene TRBV11-1, with 10 bases lining up with TRBD2. Germline V gives CDR1 SGHAT, CDR2 FQDESV (reference sequence). Trimming took 1 base from V and 3 from J; bases not matched to a gene: 2. The CDR3 length is 15 residues. CDR3 sequence reads: CASSLGLAGEETQYF. The DNA for the CDR3 is TGTGCCAGCAGCTTAGGGCTAGCGGGAGAAGAGACCCAGTACTTC.

The chain links TRBV6-2 or TRBV6-3 to TRBJ1-5; the match to TRBD1 covers 10 bases. Germline-derived CDR1 and CDR2 are MNHEY and SVGEGT. The V gene end was trimmed by 6 bases and the J gene end by 6 bases; junction bases not matched to a gene: 11. This CDR3 spans 16 amino acids. This CDR3 reads CASRHMGQGIGQPQHF. CDR3 coding DNA: TGTGCCAGCAGGCATATGGGACAGGGGATCGGTCAGCCCCAGCATTTT.

The chain carries TRBV20-1 and TRBJ2-7; 9 positions agree with TRBD1. J gave up 5 bases and V 5 bases, and 7 bases lay outside the gene matches. The CDR3 totals 13 residues. Germline assignment: CDR1 DFQATT and CDR2 SNEGSKA (reference sequence). The CDR3 reads CSAPSDRGDEQYF. CDR3 coding DNA: TGCAGTGCTCCCTCCGACAGGGGGGACGAGCAGTACTTC.

The chain links TRBV4-2 to TRBJ2-7; TRBD1 or TRBD2 may be the D gene (5 bases each). Germline V CDR1 and CDR2: LGHNA, YNFKEQ. V lost 4 bases and J 5 bases, leaving 15 bases between the germline ends. CDR3 length: 14 residues. CDR3: CASSPIRGSHEQYF. CDR3 DNA: TGTGCCAGCAGCCCCATTCGGGGCAGCCACGAGCAGTACTTC.

CDR3: CSVDGFLGETQYF. CDR3 DNA sequence: TGCAGCGTTGACGGTTTCCTGGGGGAGACCCAGTACTTC. The chain is built from TRBV29-1 and TRBJ2-5; D ambiguous. The V gene lost 3 bases and the J gene lost 5 bases, with 13 bases spanning the gap. Germline values: CDR1 SQVTM, CDR2 ANQGSEA. The CDR3 has 13 residues.

The chain links TRBV5-1 to TRBJ2-7; no reliable D call. This CDR3 region has 14 residues. Trimming cost V 1 base and J 5 bases, with 13 bases left between them. Germline V gene sequence: CDR1 SGHRS, CDR2 YFSETQ. For the CDR3, the DNA is TGCGCCAGCAGCTTGATGGGGTATGTCGACGAGCAGTACGTC. It codes for CASSLMGYVDEQYV.

The CDR3 here is CASSPSTGASNQPQHF. The CDR3 region has the DNA TGTGCCAGCTCACCATCGACAGGGGCTAGCAATCAGCCCCAGCATTTT. The genes are TRBV18 and TRBJ1-5; 8 bases agree with TRBD1. This CDR3 has 16 amino acids. The trim removed 2 bases at V and 0 bases at J, leaving 3 bases unmatched. The V gene's germline CDR1 is KGHSH and CDR2 LQKENI.

This clonotype has a handful of counts. The chain joins TRBV9 to TRBJ2-2, with TRBD2 as a possible D gene (5 bases). V was trimmed by 7 bases and J by 6 bases, leaving 13 bases between them. The CDR3 is 13 amino acids. The germline V gene has CDR1 SGDLS and CDR2 YYNGEE. The CDR3 nucleotides are TGTGCCAGCGGAACTAGTAGAGCCGGGGAGCTGTTTTTT. Its protein is CASGTSRAGELFF.